This T cell receptor (beta chain) was sequenced for a study of T-cell memory formation after mild COVID-19. Study overall: TCR clustering was largely donor specific. Overall study findings and caveats: Pre-infection memory harbored some responding clones, suggesting cross-reactive memory joined. Clones contracting across day 15 to 85 had a balanced CD4/CD8 profile; later expanding clones leaned CD4+.

TCRdb re-analysed the 5' RACE reads in MiXCR, keeping a single row per CDR3 protein. This table has approximately 82,000 distinct CDR3 sequences, 13% appearing once. Per the germline V gene, CDR1 is SQVTM and CDR2 is ANQGSEA. There are 13 residues in the CDR3. The trim removed 5 bases at V and 2 bases at J, leaving 4 bases unmatched. Concerning this clonotype itself: Its cognate antigen is unknown.

This clonotype originated in a man aged 18 to 29 who had mild COVID-19 (a few samples of this study predate the infection). Cell type and time point are not known. This chain links TRBV29-1 with TRBJ2-3, with 7 bases matching TRBD2. What was sequenced was PBMCs or a T cell subset sorted from them (not recorded which). This chain's CDR3 is CSVLRGVTDTQYF. CDR3 DNA: TGCAGCGTTTTACGGGGGGTCACAGATACGCAGTATTTT.